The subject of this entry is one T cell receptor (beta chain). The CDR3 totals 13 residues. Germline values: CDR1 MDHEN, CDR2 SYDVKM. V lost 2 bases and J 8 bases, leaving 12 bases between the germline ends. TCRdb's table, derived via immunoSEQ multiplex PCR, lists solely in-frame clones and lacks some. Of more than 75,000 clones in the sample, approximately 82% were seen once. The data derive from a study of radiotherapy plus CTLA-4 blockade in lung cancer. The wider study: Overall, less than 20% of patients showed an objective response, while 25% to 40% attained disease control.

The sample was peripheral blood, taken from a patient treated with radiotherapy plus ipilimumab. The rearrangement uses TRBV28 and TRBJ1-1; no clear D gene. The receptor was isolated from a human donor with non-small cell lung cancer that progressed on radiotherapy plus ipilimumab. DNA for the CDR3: TGTGCCAGCAGTTTAGATCCCGCGGGGGAAGCTTTCTTT. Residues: CASSLDPAGEAFF. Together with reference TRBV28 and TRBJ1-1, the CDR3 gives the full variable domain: DVKVTQSSRYLVKRTGEKVFLECVQDMDHENMFWYRQDPGLGLRLIYFSYDVKMKEKGDIPEGYSVSREKKERFSLILESASTNQTSMYLCASSLDPAGEAFFGQGTRLTVV.